This T cell receptor (beta chain) is from a study of neoadjuvant anti-PD-1 for oral cavity cancer. At the level of the study: Patients mostly received three to four biweekly nivolumab doses at 3 mg/kg before surgery.

Time point: after neoadjuvant nivolumab, at surgical resection. Cohort: HPV-negative, locally advanced oral cavity squamous cell carcinoma patients. Data came from immunoSEQ multiplex PCR; TCRdb stores just in-frame clones and leaves some out. The sample records tens of thousands of clones, around two fifths being singletons. There are 13 residues in the CDR3. Germline CDR1 and CDR2: SNHLY and FYNNEI. Trimming removed 8 bases at V and 0 bases at J, with 10 bases between. This chain connects TRBV2 to TRBJ1-1; maybe TRBD1 (6 bases). The source material was tumor tissue, sampled after nivolumab (anti-PD-1) treatment. The origin of this receptor is a person between 35 and 79 years old with oral cavity squamous cell carcinoma. This CDR3 is CASLRGLNTEAFF. The CDR3 bases are TGTGCCAGCCTCAGGGGTCTGAACACTGAAGCTTTCTTT.